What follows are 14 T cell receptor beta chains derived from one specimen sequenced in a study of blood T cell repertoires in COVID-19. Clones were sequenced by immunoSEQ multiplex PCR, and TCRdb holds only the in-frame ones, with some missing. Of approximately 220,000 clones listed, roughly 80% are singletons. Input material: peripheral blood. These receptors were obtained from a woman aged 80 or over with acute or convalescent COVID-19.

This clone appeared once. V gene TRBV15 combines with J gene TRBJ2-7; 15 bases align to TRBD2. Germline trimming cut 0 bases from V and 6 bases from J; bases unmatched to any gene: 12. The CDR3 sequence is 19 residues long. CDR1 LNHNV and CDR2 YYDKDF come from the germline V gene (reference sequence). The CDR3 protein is CATSREISWTSGGAREQYF. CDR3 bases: TGTGCCACCAGCAGAGAAATATCGTGGACTAGCGGGGGGGCCCGCGAGCAGTACTTC.

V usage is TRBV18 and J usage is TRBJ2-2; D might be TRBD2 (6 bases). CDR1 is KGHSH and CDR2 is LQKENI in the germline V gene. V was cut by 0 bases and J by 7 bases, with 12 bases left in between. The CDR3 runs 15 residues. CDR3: CASSPPVTGGGELFF. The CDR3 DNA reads TGTGCCAGCTCACCACCAGTAACCGGGGGCGGGGAGCTGTTTTTT.

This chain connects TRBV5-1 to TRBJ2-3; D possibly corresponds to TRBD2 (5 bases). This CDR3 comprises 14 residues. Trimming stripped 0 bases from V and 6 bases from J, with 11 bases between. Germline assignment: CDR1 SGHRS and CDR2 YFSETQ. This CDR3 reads CASSLEASFDTQYF. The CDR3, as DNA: TGCGCCAGCAGCTTGGAAGCTAGCTTCGATACGCAGTATTTT. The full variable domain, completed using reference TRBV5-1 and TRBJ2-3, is KAGVTQTPRYLIKTRGQQVTLSCSPISGHRSVSWYQQTPGQGLQFLFEYFSETQRNKGNFPGRFSGRQFSNSRSEMNVSTLELGDSALYLCASSLEASFDTQYFGPGTRLTVL.

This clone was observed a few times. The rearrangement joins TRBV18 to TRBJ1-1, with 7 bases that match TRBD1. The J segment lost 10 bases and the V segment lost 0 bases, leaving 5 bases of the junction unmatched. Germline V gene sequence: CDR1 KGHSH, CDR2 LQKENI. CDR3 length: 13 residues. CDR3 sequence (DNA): TGTGCCAGCTCACCACCGGGACAGAATTTAGCTTTCTTT. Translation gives CASSPPGQNLAFF. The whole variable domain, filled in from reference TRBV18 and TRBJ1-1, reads NAGVMQNPRHLVRRRGQEARLRCSPMKGHSHVYWYRQLPEEGLKFMVYLQKENIIDESGMPKERFSAEFPKEGPSILRIQQVVRGDSAAYFCASSPPGQNLAFFGQGTRLTVV.

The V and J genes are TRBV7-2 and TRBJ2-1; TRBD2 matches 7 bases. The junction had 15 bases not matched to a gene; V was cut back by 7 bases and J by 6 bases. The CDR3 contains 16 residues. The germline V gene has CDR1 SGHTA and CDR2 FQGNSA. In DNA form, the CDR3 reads TGTGCCAGCAACCCGGACCCACTAGCGTCGGTCAATGAGCAGTTCTTC. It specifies CASNPDPLASVNEQFF.

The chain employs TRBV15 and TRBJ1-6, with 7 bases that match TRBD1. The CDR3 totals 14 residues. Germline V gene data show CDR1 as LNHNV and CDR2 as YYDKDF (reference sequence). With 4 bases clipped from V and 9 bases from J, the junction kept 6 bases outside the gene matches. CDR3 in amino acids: CATSIGTVGSPLHF. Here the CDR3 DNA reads TGTGCCACCAGCATCGGGACAGTCGGTTCACCCCTCCACTTT.

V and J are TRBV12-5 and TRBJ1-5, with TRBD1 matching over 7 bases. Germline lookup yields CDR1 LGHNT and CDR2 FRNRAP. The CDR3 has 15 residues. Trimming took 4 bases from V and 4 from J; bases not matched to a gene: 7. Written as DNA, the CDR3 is TGTGCTAGTGGTTCCCGACAGGGTTGGAATCAGCCCCAGCATTTT. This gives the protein CASGSRQGWNQPQHF. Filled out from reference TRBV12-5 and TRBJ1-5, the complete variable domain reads DARVTQTPRHKVTEMGQEVTMRCQPILGHNTVFWYRQTMMQGLELLAYFRNRAPLDDSGMPKDRFSAEMPDATLATLKIQPSEPRDSAVYFCASGSRQGWNQPQHFGDGTRLSIL.

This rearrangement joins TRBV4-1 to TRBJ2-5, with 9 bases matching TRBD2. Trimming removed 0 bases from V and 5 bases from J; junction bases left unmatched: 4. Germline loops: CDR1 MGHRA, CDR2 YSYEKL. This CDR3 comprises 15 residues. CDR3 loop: CASSQELAGWETQYF. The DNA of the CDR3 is TGCGCCAGCAGCCAAGAGCTAGCGGGGTGGGAGACCCAGTACTTC.

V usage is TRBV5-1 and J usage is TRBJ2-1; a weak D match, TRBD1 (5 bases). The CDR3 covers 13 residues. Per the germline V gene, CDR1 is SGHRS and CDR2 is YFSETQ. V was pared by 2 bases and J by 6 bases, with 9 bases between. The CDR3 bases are TGCGCCAGCAGCTTCAGGGAAGCCAATGAGCAGTTCTTC. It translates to CASSFREANEQFF.

The CDR3 sequence is CASSPGLAGDYETQYF. DNA of the CDR3: TGTGCCAGCAGCCCCGGACTAGCGGGAGACTACGAGACCCAGTACTTC. The chain recombines TRBV7-9 with TRBJ2-5, with 13 positions matching TRBD2. This CDR3 has 16 residues. After removal of 5 bases from V and 5 bases from J, the junction contained 8 bases not matched to a gene. CDR1 is SEHNR, CDR2 FQNEAQ, per germline (reference sequence). Together with reference TRBV7-9 and TRBJ2-5, the CDR3 gives the full variable domain: DTGVSQNPRHKITKRGQNVTFRCDPISEHNRLYWYRQTLGQGPEFLTYFQNEAQLEKSRLLSDRFSAERPKGSFSTLEIQRTEQGDSAMYLCASSPGLAGDYETQYFGPGTRLLVL.

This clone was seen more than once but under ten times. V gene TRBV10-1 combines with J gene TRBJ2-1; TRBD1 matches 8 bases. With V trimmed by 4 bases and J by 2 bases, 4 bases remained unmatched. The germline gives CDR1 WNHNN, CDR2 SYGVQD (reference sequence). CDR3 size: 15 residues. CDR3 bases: TGCGCCAGCAGTGCTCGGACAGGGCCCTACAATGAGCAGTTCTTC. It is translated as CASSARTGPYNEQFF.

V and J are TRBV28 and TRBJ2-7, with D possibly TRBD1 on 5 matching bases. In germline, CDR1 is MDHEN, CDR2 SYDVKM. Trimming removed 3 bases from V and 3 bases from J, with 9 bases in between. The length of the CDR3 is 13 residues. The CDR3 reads CASSFQGNYEQYF. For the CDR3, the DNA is TGTGCCAGCAGTTTTCAGGGTAACTACGAGCAGTACTTC.

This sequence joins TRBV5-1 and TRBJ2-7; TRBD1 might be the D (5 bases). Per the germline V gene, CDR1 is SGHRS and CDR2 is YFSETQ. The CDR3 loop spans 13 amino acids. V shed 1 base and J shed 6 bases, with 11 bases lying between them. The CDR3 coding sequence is TGCGCCAGCAGCTTGTATCAGGGCACCGAGCAGTACTTC. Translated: CASSLYQGTEQYF.

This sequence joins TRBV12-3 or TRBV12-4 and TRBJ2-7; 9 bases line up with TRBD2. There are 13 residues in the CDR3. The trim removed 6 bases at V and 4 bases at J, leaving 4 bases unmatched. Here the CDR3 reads CASRRTSEYEQYF. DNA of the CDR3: TGTGCCAGCAGAAGGACTAGCGAATACGAGCAGTACTTC.